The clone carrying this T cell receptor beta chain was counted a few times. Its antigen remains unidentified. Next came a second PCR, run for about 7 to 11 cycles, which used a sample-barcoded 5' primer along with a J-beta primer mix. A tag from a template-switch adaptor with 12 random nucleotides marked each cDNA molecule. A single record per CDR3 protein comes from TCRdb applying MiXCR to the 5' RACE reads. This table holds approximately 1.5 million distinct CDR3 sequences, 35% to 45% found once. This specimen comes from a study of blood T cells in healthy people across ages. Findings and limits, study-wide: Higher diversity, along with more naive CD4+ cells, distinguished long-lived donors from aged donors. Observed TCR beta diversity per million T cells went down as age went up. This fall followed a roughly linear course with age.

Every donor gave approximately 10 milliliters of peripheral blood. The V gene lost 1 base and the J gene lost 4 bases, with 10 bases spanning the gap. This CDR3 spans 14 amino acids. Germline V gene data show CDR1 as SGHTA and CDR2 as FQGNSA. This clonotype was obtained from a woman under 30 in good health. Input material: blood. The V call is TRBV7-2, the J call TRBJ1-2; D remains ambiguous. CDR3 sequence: CASSLGSRSYGYTF. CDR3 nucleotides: TGTGCCAGCAGCTTAGGATCCAGGAGCTATGGCTACACCTTC. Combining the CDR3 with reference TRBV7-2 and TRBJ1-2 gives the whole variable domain GAGVSQSPSNKVTEKGKDVELRCDPISGHTALYWYRQSLGQGLEFLIYFQGNSAPDKSGLPSDRFSAERTGGSVSTLTIQRTQQEDSAVYLCASSLGSRSYGYTFGSGTRLTVV.